The sequence of this T cell receptor beta chain was determined in a study of blood T cell repertoires in COVID-19. As for the study in general: Acute and convalescent COVID-19 specimens originated in the United States, Italy and Spain. From T cells, B-cell-depleted T cells, or PBMCs came the material, which was cDNA or gDNA.

V dropped 1 base and J dropped 6 bases, with 13 bases sitting between them. This CDR3 contains 15 residues. Germline-derived CDR1 and CDR2 are LGHNA and YNFKEQ. Authors' processing steps: From reference gene primer amplification, estimates of nucleated cell counts were derived. Method: immunoSEQ multiplex PCR; TCRdb's copy keeps in-frame clones and lacks some. Clone size and the V and J calls come from that table; the DNA yielded D and trimming. The sample lists 75,000 to 100,000 clones; around 80% were seen once. The chain employs TRBV4-2 and TRBJ1-3; D might be TRBD1 (5 bases). This clonotype was obtained from a human donor in a cohort sampled during active COVID-19. Sequenced material: peripheral blood. The CDR3 loop is CASSQGSGRENTIYF. The CDR3 region has the DNA TGTGCCAGCAGCCAAGGTTCGGGGCGGGAAAACACCATATATTTT.